The clone carrying this T cell receptor beta chain was counted many times. During its preparation, the TCRbeta library received unique molecular identifiers. TCRdb reprocessed the PCR reads with MiXCR, giving one entry per CDR3 protein. The sample gives around 210,000 distinct CDR3 sequences, under 8.5% of which show up once; approximately 5.7% is in the top ten. The sample comes from a study of T-cell reconstitution after alpha-beta-depleted transplantation in children. The CDR3 covers 13 residues. Germline CDR1 and CDR2: MNHNS and SASEGT. V gave up 6 bases and J gave up 3 bases; unmatched junction bases: 2.

The sequence was obtained from a boy aged 2 to 9 with acute lymphoblastic leukemia, due to receive a stem cell transplant. This specimen consisted of PBMCs, obtained before TCRalphabeta/CD19-depleted stem cell transplant. V is TRBV6-1 and J is TRBJ2-7; 10 positions match TRBD1. For the CDR3, the DNA is TGTGCCAGCAGCCGGGACAGGGGCTACGAGCAGTACTTC. This translates into CASSRDRGYEQYF.